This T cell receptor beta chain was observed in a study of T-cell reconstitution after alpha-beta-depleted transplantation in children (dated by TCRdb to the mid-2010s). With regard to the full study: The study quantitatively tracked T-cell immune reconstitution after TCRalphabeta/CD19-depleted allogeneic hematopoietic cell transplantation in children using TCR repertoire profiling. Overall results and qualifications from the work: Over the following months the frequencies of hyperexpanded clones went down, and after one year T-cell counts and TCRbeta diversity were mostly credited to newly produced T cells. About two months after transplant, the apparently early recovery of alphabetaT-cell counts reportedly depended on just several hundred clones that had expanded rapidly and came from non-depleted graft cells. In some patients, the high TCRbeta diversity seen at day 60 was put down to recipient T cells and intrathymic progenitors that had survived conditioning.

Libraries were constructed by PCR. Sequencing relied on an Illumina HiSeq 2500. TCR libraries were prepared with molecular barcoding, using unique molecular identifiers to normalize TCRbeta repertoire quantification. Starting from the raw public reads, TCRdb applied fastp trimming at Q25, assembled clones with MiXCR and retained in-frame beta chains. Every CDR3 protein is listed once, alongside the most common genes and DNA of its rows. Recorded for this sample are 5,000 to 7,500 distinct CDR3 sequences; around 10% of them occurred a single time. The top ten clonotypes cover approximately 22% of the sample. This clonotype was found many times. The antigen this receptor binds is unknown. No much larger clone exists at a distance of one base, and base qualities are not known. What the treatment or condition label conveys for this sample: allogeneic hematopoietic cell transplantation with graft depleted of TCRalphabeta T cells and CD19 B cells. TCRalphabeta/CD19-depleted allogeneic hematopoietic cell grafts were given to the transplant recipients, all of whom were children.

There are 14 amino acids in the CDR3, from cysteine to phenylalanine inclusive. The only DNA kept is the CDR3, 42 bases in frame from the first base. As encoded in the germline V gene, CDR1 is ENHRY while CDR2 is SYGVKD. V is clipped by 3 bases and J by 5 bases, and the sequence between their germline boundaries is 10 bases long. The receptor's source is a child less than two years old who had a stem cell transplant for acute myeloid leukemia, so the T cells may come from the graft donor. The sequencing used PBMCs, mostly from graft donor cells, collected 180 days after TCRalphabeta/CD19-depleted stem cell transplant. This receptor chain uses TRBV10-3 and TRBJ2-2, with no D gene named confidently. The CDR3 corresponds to CAISDRTRTGELFF. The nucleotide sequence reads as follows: TGTGCCATCAGTGATCGGACGAGGACCGGGGAGCTGTTTTTT.